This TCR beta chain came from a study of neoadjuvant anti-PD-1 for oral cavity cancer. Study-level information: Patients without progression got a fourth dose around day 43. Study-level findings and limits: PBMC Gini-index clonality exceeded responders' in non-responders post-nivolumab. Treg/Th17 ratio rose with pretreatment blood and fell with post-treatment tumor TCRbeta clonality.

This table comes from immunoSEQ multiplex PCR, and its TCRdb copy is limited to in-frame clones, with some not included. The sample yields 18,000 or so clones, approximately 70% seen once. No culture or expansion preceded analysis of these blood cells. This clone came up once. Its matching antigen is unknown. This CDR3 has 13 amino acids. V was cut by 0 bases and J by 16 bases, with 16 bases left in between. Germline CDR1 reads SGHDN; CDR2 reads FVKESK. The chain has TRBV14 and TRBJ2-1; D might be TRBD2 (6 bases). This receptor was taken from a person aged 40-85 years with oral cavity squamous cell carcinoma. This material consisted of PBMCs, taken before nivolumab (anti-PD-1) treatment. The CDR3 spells CASSQEREGGPFF. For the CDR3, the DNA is TGTGCCAGCAGCCAAGAACGTGAGGGAGGCCCCTTCTTC.